This TCR beta chain was documented in a study of T cells in Graves' hyperthyroidism and ophthalmopathy. The investigators amplified TCR beta CDR3 regions from RNA transcripts. The HTBI primer set drove a first-round RT-PCR of the TCR CDR3. TCRdb fed the multiplex PCR reads into MiXCR, producing one record per CDR3 protein. The sample holds more than 350,000 distinct CDR3 sequences, about 16% seen once. The CDR3 runs to 15 residues. V lost 2 bases, J lost 2 bases, and 12 bases lay in between. Germline V lookup: CDR1 LGHDT, CDR2 YNNKEL (reference sequence). With regard to this clonotype: Antigen: not known.

Overall study findings and caveats: Among clonotypes expanded in thyroid above 0.001, most were also found in blood. Ophthalmopathy and stable hyperthyroidism were told apart by a 13 V-J model.

Across 18 months, stable Graves' hyperthyroidism was marked by no progression to ophthalmopathy. Uncontrolled infection, other autoimmune disease, pregnancy or lactation barred patients from enrollment. The source of this sequence is a woman aged 25 to 39 with Graves' hyperthyroidism. Material: blood. This rearrangement joins TRBV3-1 to TRBJ2-5; D is unclear. As DNA, the CDR3 is TGTGCCAGCAGCCAATCCTACGGTGGTCAAGAGACCCAGTACTTC. Protein product: CASSQSYGGQETQYF.